These 24 T cell receptor beta chains originate from one sample sequenced in a study of shared clonotypes between healthy human individuals. Sequencing used immunoSEQ multiplex PCR; TCRdb keeps in-frame clones, though not all of them. The sample has around 88,000 clones; almost 70% are singletons. Material: memory CD8+ T cells sorted from blood. As for subset: CD45RO+ cells pooled with CCR7-negative TemRA cells. All receptors derive from a man aged 25-40 years in good health.

This chain links TRBV6-4 with TRBJ2-2; D possibly corresponds to TRBD2 (6 bases). The V and J ends lost 6 bases and 2 bases respectively, with 13 bases between them. Per germline, CDR1 MRHNA and CDR2 SNTAGT. The CDR3 has 15 residues. The CDR3 bases are TGTGCCAGCAGCGCACGGGGAGGAAACACCGGGGAGCTGTTTTTT. The encoded protein is CASSARGGNTGELFF.

The chain recombines TRBV27 with TRBJ2-1; D might be TRBD2 (6 bases). V was clipped by 3 bases and J by 0 bases, with 9 bases between them. The CDR3 is made up of 15 amino acids. Germline V gene sequence: CDR1 MNHEY, CDR2 SMNVEV (reference sequence). CDR3 sequence: CASSFTGSSYNEQFF. The CDR3 DNA is TGTGCCAGCAGTTTTACCGGGAGCTCCTACAATGAGCAGTTCTTC.

This chain connects TRBV7-2 to TRBJ2-7; weak D call: TRBD1 (5 bases). V dropped 0 bases and J dropped 3 bases, with 15 bases sitting between them. Germline V CDR1 and CDR2: SGHTA, FQGNSA. This CDR3 is 16 amino acids long. The CDR3 loop is CASSLALQANYYEQYF. The CDR3 region has the DNA TGTGCCAGCAGCTTAGCGCTACAGGCGAACTACTACGAGCAGTACTTC.

This sequence joins TRBV21-1 and TRBJ2-7; the table gives TRBD2 as D, unverified against the DNA. TRBV21-1 is a recognized pseudogene. The CDR3 spans 17 residues. CDR3 region: CASSKAVTSGSSYEQYF. In DNA, the CDR3 is TGTGCCAGCAGCAAAGCGGTGACTAGCGGGAGTAGCTACGAGCAGTACTTC.

This clone has more than one count but fewer than ten. The genes are TRBV7-2 and TRBJ2-2, with D maybe TRBD2 (6 bases). The length of the CDR3 is 17 residues. CDR1 and CDR2 from the germline V gene are SGHTA and FQGNSA. V was cut by 0 bases and J by 7 bases, with 18 bases left in between. The CDR3 nucleotides are TGTGCCAGCAGCTTAGCGCCGGCTAGCGCCCTGGGCGGGGAGCTGTTTTTT. Its protein is CASSLAPASALGGELFF. Full variable domain (missing parts from reference TRBV7-2 and TRBJ2-2): GAGVSQSPSNKVTEKGKDVELRCDPISGHTALYWYRQSLGQGLEFLIYFQGNSAPDKSGLPSDRFSAERTGGSVSTLTIQRTQQEDSAVYLCASSLAPASALGGELFFGEGSRLTVL.

This chain connects TRBV5-5 to TRBJ2-1, with TRBD1 matching 8 bases. Trimming took 0 bases from V and 8 from J; bases not matched to a gene: 7. Germline CDR1 reads SGHKS; CDR2 reads YYEKEE (reference sequence). The CDR3 has 15 amino acids. The CDR3: CASSLARTGIYEQFF. As DNA, the CDR3 is TGTGCCAGCAGCTTGGCCCGGACAGGGATCTATGAGCAGTTCTTC.

J is TRBJ1-2 and V is TRBV7-9; D is ambiguous. The CDR3 extends over 12 amino acids. Trimming took 1 base from V and 6 from J, leaving 6 bases between them. CDR1 is SEHNR and CDR2 is FQNEAQ in the germline V gene (reference sequence). The CDR3 region is CASSLVGHGYTF. CDR3 DNA: TGTGCCAGCAGCTTAGTCGGGCATGGCTACACCTTC.

The chain joins TRBV7-3 to TRBJ2-5; TRBD1 matches 7 bases. Germline trimming cut 5 bases from V and 1 base from J; bases unmatched to any gene: 7. This CDR3 spans 15 amino acids. CDR1 and CDR2 from the germline V gene are SGHTA and FQGTGA. CDR3 region: CASSRTGRLQETQYF. The CDR3 DNA reads TGTGCCAGCAGCAGGACAGGCCGCCTCCAAGAGACCCAGTACTTC.

The chain joins TRBV14 to TRBJ1-2, with no clear D. The CDR3 loop spans 12 amino acids. The germline V and J ends were trimmed by 3 bases and 8 bases, with 10 bases remaining between them. CDR1 and CDR2 (germline): SGHDN, FVKESK. CDR3 amino acids: CASSQLDVGYTF. The CDR3 coding sequence is TGTGCCAGCAGCCAGCTAGACGTCGGCTACACCTTC.

This chain links TRBV27 with TRBJ2-7; D might be TRBD1 (6 bases). CDR1 is MNHEY and CDR2 is SMNVEV in the germline V gene (reference sequence). The V end lost 1 base, the J end lost 2 bases, and 9 bases lay between the germline ends. This CDR3 has 14 residues. In nucleotides, the CDR3 is TGTGCCAGCAGTTTATTCCCAGGGGCCTACGAGCAGTACTTC. Its translation: CASSLFPGAYEQYF.

V is TRBV5-5 and J is TRBJ2-7; 9 positions match TRBD2. V gave up 4 bases and J gave up 3 bases; unmatched junction bases: 11. Germline V CDR1 and CDR2: SGHKS, YYEKEE (reference sequence). The CDR3 is 16 amino acids. For the CDR3, the DNA is TGTGCCAGCAGCCAAGAGCAAGCGGGAGGAGGCTACGAGCAGTACTTC. This encodes CASSQEQAGGGYEQYF.

This chain joins TRBV27 and TRBJ2-7; the D gene is possibly TRBD1 (6 bases). Trimming took 6 bases from V and 0 from J, leaving 12 bases between them. The CDR3 totals 14 residues. The germline V gene has CDR1 MNHEY and CDR2 SMNVEV (reference sequence). CDR3 coding DNA: TGTGCCAGCAGGCCCTCGACAGGCTCCTACGAGCAGTACTTC. This sequence encodes CASRPSTGSYEQYF.

This clone showed up just a few times. The chain has TRBV4-1 and TRBJ2-7; possibly TRBD1 or TRBD2 for D (6 bases each). This CDR3 contains 15 residues. Germline V gene sequence: CDR1 MGHRA, CDR2 YSYEKL. V was clipped by 1 base and J by 2 bases, with 12 bases between them. CDR3 sequence: CASSQGGAAAYEQYF. The CDR3 region has the DNA TGCGCCAGCAGCCAAGGGGGGGCGGCTGCCTACGAGCAGTACTTC.

The chain's CDR3 is CASSPTGNEQYF. CDR3 bases: TGTGCCAGCAGCCCTACGGGAAACGAGCAGTACTTC. The rearrangement links TRBV7-6 to TRBJ2-7; perhaps TRBD2 as D (5 bases). Per the germline V gene, CDR1 is SGHVS and CDR2 is FNYEAQ. The V and J ends lost 5 bases and 5 bases respectively, with 10 bases between them. The CDR3 spans 12 residues.

This chain links TRBV4-3 with TRBJ2-7, with TRBD1 matching over 8 bases. The CDR3 sequence is 17 residues long. Unmatched junction bases numbered 12, after V lost 2 bases and J lost 3 bases. From germline, CDR1 is LGHNA and CDR2 YSLEER. The CDR3 loop is CASSQQDHTQGGYEQYF. Written as DNA, the CDR3 is TGCGCCAGCAGCCAACAAGACCACACACAGGGGGGCTACGAGCAGTACTTC.

There are a few counts of this clone. V usage is TRBV2 and J usage is TRBJ2-1, with 7 bases matching TRBD2. CDR1 is SNHLY, CDR2 FYNNEI, per germline. This CDR3 has 15 residues. The trim removed 8 bases at V and 5 bases at J, leaving 12 bases unmatched. The CDR3 loop is CASWFGGGIDNEQFF. In DNA form, the CDR3 reads TGTGCCAGCTGGTTCGGCGGGGGAATAGACAATGAGCAGTTCTTC. The complete variable domain, with remaining parts taken from reference TRBV2 and TRBJ2-1, reads EPEVTQTPSHQVTQMGQEVILRCVPISNHLYFYWYRQILGQKVEFLVSFYNNEISEKSEIFDDQFSVERPDGSNFTLKIRSTKLEDSAMYFCASWFGGGIDNEQFFGPGTRLTVL.

This clone was found a few times. The V call is TRBV9, the J call TRBJ2-3; 8 bases match TRBD2. V gave up 4 bases and J gave up 1 base; unmatched junction bases: 14. The CDR3 consists of 18 residues. Per the germline V gene, CDR1 is SGDLS and CDR2 is YYNGEE. CDR3 amino acids: CASSPNSAGGWGTDTQYF. Written as DNA, the CDR3 is TGTGCCAGCAGCCCTAACAGCGCGGGAGGTTGGGGCACAGATACGCAGTATTTT. Full variable domain (outside the CDR3, taken from reference TRBV9 and TRBJ2-3): DSGVTQTPKHLITATGQRVTLRCSPRSGDLSVYWYQQSLDQGLQFLIQYYNGEERAKGNILERFSAQQFPDLHSELNLSSLELGDSALYFCASSPNSAGGWGTDTQYFGPGTRLTVL.

In this sample, this clone turned up once. The V gene is TRBV19, the J gene TRBJ1-5; D is uncertain. V dropped 4 bases and J dropped 7 bases, with 11 bases sitting between them. Looked up from germline, CDR1 is LNHDA and CDR2 is SQIVND (reference sequence). This CDR3 has 13 residues. The CDR3 region is CASSNRKGQPQHF. The CDR3 DNA reads TGTGCCAGTAGTAACCGCAAAGGGCAGCCCCAGCATTTT. Filled out from reference TRBV19 and TRBJ1-5, the complete variable domain reads DGGITQSPKYLFRKEGQNVTLSCEQNLNHDAMYWYRQDPGQGLRLIYYSQIVNDFQKGDIAEGYSVSREKKESFPLTVTSAQKNPTAFYLCASSNRKGQPQHFGDGTRLSIL.

The chain links TRBV29-1 to TRBJ2-7, with D possibly TRBD2 on 6 matching bases. The V end was cut by 4 bases, the J end by 3 bases, with 13 bases between. Germline V gene sequence: CDR1 SQVTM, CDR2 ANQGSEA. The CDR3 spans 13 residues. CDR3 nucleotide sequence: TGCAGCGTTGTCGGGACTTTCAGCTACGAGCAGTACTTC. This gives the protein CSVVGTFSYEQYF.

The V gene is TRBV2, the J gene TRBJ1-5, with D unclear. Trimming shortened V by 4 bases and J by 6 bases, and 10 bases separated the two germline ends. Germline V CDR1 and CDR2: SNHLY, FYNNEI. The CDR3 loop spans 13 amino acids. CDR3 amino acids: CASSGTGGQPQHF. The CDR3 DNA reads as TGTGCCAGCAGTGGGACCGGCGGTCAGCCCCAGCATTTT.

This clone was recorded a few times. The chain uses TRBV29-1 and TRBJ1-2, with 7 bases identical to TRBD1. The CDR3 is made up of 13 amino acids. The germline gives CDR1 SQVTM, CDR2 ANQGSEA. The junction had 11 bases not matched to a gene; V was cut back by 7 bases and J by 6 bases. Written as DNA, the CDR3 is TGCAGCGCATGGACAGGTCTCCTGGATGGCTACACCTTC. Protein: CSAWTGLLDGYTF.

This chain joins TRBV11-3 and TRBJ2-2; possibly TRBD1 or TRBD2 for D (5 bases each). Germline V gene sequence: CDR1 SGHNT, CDR2 YENEEA. This CDR3 has 15 residues. Trimming removed 5 bases from V and 5 bases from J, with 15 bases in between. This chain's CDR3 is CASSREGQRTGELFF. CDR3 coding DNA: TGTGCCAGCAGCCGCGAGGGGCAAAGGACCGGGGAGCTGTTTTTT.

V usage is TRBV5-1 and J usage is TRBJ2-7; maybe TRBD1 (7 bases). The CDR3 is 14 residues long. Between the trimmed V and J ends, which lost 2 bases and 4 bases, there was a span of 13 bases. Germline V gives CDR1 SGHRS, CDR2 YFSETQ. CDR3 sequence (DNA): TGCGCCAGCAGCTTCGGAGGGGGCAGGTACGAGCAGTACTTC. This codes for CASSFGGGRYEQYF. The full variable domain, its missing parts supplied by reference TRBV5-1 and TRBJ2-7, is KAGVTQTPRYLIKTRGQQVTLSCSPISGHRSVSWYQQTPGQGLQFLFEYFSETQRNKGNFPGRFSGRQFSNSRSEMNVSTLELGDSALYLCASSFGGGRYEQYFGPGTRLTVT.

The chain uses TRBV4-2 and TRBJ1-1; D is unclear. CDR3 length equals 12 residues. The V end was cut by 5 bases, the J end by 7 bases, with 11 bases between. Looked up from germline, CDR1 is LGHNA and CDR2 is YNFKEQ. The CDR3 loop is CASSFSGFEAFF. CDR3 nucleotide sequence: TGTGCCAGCAGCTTCTCTGGGTTTGAAGCTTTCTTT.